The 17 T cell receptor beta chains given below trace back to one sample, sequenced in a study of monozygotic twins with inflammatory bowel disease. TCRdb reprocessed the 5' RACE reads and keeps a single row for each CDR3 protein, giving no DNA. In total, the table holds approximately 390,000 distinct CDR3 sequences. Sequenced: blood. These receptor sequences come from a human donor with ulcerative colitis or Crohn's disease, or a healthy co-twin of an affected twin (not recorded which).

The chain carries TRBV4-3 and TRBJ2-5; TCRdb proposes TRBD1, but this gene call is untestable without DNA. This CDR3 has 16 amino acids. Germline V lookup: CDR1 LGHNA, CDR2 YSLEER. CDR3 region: CASSQGGTGSGETQYF.

This CDR3 is CASSYLGLREQYF. This sequence joins TRBV6-5 and TRBJ2-7; the D call of TRBD2 rests on TCRdb alone, since no DNA is present to check it. Germline V gene data show CDR1 as MNHEY and CDR2 as SVGAGI. The CDR3 consists of 13 residues.

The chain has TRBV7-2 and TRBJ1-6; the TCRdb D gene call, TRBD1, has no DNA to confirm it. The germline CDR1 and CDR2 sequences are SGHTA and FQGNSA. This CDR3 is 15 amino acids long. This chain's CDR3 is CASRPRTEPGSPLHF.

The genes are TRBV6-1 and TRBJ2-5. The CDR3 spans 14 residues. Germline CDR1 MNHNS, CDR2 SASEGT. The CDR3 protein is CASSGHRVQETQYF.

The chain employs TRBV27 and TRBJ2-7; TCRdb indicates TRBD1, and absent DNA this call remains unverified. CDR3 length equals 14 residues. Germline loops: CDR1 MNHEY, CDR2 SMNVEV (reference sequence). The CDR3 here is CASSFGQTYEEQYF.

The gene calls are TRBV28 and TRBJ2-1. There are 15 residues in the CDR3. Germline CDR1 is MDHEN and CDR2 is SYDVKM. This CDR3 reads CASSLVPSSYNEQFF.

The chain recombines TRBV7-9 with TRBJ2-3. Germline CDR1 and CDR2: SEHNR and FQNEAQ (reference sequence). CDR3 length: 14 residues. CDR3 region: CASSLTGDTDTQYF. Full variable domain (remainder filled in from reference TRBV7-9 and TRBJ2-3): DTGVSQNPRHKITKRGQNVTFRCDPISEHNRLYWYRQTLGQGPEFLTYFQNEAQLEKSRLLSDRFSAERPKGSFSTLEIQRTEQGDSAMYLCASSLTGDTDTQYFGPGTRLTVL.

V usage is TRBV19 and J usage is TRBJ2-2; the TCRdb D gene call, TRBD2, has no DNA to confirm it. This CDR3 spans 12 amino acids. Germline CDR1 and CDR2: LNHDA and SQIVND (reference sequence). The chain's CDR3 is CASRTSSGELFF. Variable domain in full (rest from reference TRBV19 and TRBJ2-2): DGGITQSPKYLFRKEGQNVTLSCEQNLNHDAMYWYRQDPGQGLRLIYYSQIVNDFQKGDIAEGYSVSREKKESFPLTVTSAQKNPTAFYLCASRTSSGELFFGEGSRLTVL.

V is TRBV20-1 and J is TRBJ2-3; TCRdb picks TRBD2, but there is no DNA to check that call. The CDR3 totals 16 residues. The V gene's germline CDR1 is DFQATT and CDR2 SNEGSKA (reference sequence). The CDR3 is CSAIRGGSLPTDTQYF.

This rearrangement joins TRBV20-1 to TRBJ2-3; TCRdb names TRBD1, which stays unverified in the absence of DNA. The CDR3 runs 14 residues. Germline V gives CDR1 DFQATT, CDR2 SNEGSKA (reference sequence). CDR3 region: CSAPWAPSTDTQYF.

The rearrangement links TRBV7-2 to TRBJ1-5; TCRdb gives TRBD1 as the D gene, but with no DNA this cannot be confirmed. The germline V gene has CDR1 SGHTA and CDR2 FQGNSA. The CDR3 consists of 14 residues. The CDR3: CASSLGTRAQPQHF.

This CDR3 is CATSLLAGVDNEQFF. The V gene is TRBV15, the J gene TRBJ2-1; TCRdb gives TRBD2 as the D gene, but with no DNA this cannot be confirmed. Looked up from germline, CDR1 is LNHNV and CDR2 is YYDKDF (reference sequence). The CDR3 sequence is 15 residues long.

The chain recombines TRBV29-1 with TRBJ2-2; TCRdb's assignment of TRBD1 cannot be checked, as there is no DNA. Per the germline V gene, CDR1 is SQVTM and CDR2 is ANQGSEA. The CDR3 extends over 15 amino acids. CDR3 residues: CSVEAEQGRTGELFF.

The CDR3 reads CASRTETYEKLFF. The chain combines TRBV12-3 or TRBV12-4 with TRBJ1-4. This CDR3 has 13 amino acids.

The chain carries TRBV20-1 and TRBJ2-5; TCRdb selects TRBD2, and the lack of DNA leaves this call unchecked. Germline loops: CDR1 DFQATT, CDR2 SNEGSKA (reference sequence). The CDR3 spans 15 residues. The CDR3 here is CSAKGRGGKQETQYF.

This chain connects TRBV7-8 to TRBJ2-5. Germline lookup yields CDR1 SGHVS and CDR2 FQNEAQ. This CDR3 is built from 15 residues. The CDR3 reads CASTALAGSGETQYF.

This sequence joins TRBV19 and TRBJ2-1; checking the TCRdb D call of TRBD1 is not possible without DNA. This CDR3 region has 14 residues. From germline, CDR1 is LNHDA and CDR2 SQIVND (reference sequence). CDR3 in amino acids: CASSIDTGKLEQFF.